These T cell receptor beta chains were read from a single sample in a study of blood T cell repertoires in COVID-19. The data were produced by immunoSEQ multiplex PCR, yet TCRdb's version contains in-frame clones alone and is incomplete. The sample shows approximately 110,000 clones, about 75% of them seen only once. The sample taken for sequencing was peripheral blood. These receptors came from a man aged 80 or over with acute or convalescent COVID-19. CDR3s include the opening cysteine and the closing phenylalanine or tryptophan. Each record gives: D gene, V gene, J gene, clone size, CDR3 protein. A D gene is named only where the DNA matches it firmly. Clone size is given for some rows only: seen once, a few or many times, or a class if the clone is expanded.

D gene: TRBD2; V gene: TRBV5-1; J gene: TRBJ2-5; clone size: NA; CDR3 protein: CASSFGTSNPETQYF
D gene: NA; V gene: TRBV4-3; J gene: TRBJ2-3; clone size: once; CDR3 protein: CASSQGEGGTDTQYF
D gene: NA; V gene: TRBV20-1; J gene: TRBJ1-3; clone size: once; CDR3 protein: CSASLGEVNTIYF
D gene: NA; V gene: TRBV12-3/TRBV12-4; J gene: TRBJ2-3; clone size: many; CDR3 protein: CASRSEADTQYF
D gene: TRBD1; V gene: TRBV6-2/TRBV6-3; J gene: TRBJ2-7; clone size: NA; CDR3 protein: CASSRGQPYEQYF
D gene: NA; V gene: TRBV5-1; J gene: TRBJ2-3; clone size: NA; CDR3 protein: CASSLISVADTQYF
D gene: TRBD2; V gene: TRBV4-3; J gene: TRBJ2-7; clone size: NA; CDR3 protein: CASSPEGTIYEQYF
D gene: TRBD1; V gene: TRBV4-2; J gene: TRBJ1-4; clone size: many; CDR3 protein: CASSQERQGAGGNEKLFF
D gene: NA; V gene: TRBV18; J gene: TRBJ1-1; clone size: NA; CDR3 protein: CASSPPMSGVPSGAFF
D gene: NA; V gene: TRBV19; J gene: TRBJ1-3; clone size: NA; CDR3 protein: CASSSPGKGNTIYF
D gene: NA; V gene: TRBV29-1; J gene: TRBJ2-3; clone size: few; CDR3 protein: CSVDNTDTQYF
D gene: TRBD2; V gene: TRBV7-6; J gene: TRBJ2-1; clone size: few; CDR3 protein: CASSSTSGRRGEQFF
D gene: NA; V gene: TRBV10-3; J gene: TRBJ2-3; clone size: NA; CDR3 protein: CAINSGADTQYF
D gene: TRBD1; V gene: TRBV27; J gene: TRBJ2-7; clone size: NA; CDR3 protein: CASSLSPYPKPGQSYEQYF
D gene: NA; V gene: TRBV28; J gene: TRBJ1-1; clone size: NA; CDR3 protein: CASSLIGALTEAFF
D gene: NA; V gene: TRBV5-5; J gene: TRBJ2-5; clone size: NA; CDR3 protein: CASSLIVGGAGETQYF
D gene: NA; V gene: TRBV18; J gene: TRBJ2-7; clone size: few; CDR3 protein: CASSRQGGYEQYF
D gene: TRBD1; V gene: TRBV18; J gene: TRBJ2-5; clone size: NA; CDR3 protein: CASSPPGTGGGTQYF
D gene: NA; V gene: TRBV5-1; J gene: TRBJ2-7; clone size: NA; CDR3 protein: CASSLTRVGVYEQYF
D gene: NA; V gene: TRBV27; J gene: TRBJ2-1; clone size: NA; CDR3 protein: CASIKAGRDEQFF
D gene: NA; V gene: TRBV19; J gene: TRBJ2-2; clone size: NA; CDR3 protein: CASSTDSYTGELFF
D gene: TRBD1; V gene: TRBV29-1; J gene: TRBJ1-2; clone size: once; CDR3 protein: CSVRQGDYGYTF
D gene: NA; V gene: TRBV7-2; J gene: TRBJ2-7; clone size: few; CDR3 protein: CASSLAQFYEQYF
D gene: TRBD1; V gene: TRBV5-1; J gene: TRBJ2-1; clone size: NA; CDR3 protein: CASSSGQSSYNEQFF
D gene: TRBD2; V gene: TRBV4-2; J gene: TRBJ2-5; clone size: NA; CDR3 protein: CASSQDLLAGVRAQYF
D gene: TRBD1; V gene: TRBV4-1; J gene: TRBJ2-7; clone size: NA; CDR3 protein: CASSPTGTASYEQYF
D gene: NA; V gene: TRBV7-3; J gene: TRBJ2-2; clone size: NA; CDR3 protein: CASSLTARAGPGELFF